These 26 T cell receptor beta chains were all obtained from the same sample, sequenced in a study of T cells in Graves' hyperthyroidism and ophthalmopathy. What was amplified from RNA transcripts were TCR beta CDR3 regions. The HTBI set primed first-round TCR CDR3 RT-PCR. MiXCR was run by TCRdb on the multiplex PCR reads, yielding one entry per CDR3 protein. The repertoire has about 300,000 distinct CDR3 sequences, about 13% of them found once; the top ten carry 7.9%. Sample: blood. The receptors derive from a woman between 35 and 50 years old with Graves' hyperthyroidism.

This clonotype was seen repeatedly, ten times or more. The chain joins TRBV27 to TRBJ2-5; 9 positions agree with TRBD1. V lost 2 bases to trimming and J lost 5 bases; unmatched junction nucleotides: 6. Germline assignment: CDR1 MNHEY and CDR2 SMNVEV (reference sequence). CDR3 length equals 15 residues. The CDR3 DNA reads as TGTGCCAGCAGTTTACCGGGACAGGGACAGGAGACCCAGTACTTC. Translating gives CASSLPGQGQETQYF.

This clonotype was counted ten times or more. The V call is TRBV7-2, the J call TRBJ2-7; D not resolved. The V end lost 0 bases, the J end lost 6 bases, and 15 bases lay between the germline ends. This CDR3 region has 15 residues. CDR1 and CDR2 from the germline V gene are SGHTA and FQGNSA. DNA of the CDR3: TGTGCCAGCAGCTTAGCGGTCGGCTTAGGGCGCGAGCAGTACTTC. Translating it yields CASSLAVGLGREQYF.

The rearrangement uses TRBV4-2 and TRBJ2-7, with TRBD2 matching 10 bases. Germline CDR1 LGHNA, CDR2 YNFKEQ. After removal of 1 base from V and 2 bases from J, the junction contained 5 bases not matched to a gene. This CDR3 has 16 amino acids. The CDR3 coding sequence is TGTGCCAGCAGCCAAGGTCCGCTAGCGGGGGCCTACGAGCAGTACTTC. Its translation is CASSQGPLAGAYEQYF.

At least ten counts were recorded for this clonotype. V usage is TRBV20-1 and J usage is TRBJ2-5; no definite D call. Germline CDR1 and CDR2: DFQATT and SNEGSKA (reference sequence). V lost 3 bases and J lost 5, with 16 bases in between. This CDR3 contains 14 residues. The DNA for the CDR3 is TGCAGTGCTAGCCTACCCGGAGTGCGGGAGACCCAGTACTTC. Translated: CSASLPGVRETQYF.

V usage is TRBV7-9 and J usage is TRBJ2-2; a weak D match, TRBD2 (7 bases). Germline CDR1 SEHNR, CDR2 FQNEAQ (reference sequence). The V gene lost 4 bases and the J gene lost 6 bases, with 39 bases spanning the gap. The CDR3 spans 23 residues. The DNA of the CDR3 is TGTGCCAGCAGCTCCCCCGGGGGGCGCGGAGCCCCAGGGCATTTGGGCCTCCCCGGGGAGCTGTTTTTT. Protein sequence: CASSSPGGRGAPGHLGLPGELFF.

This clonotype was observed at least ten times. The gene calls are TRBV12-3 or TRBV12-4 and TRBJ2-7, with D possibly TRBD2 on 5 matching bases. The CDR3 sequence is 14 residues long. The germline V and J ends were trimmed by 8 bases and 4 bases, with 18 bases remaining between them. The CDR3 here is CASSRALVGYEQYF. CDR3 nucleotides: TGTGCCAGCTCGAGGGCTCTAGTGGGGTACGAGCAGTACTTC.

The chain employs TRBV9 and TRBJ1-3; no clear D gene. CDR1 is SGDLS and CDR2 is YYNGEE in the germline V gene. The CDR3 is made up of 15 amino acids. Trimming left V 4 bases short and J 0 bases short, with 11 bases between. The CDR3 DNA sequence: TGTGCCAGCAGCCAAGGACCGACCTCTGGAAACACCATATATTTT. This gives the protein CASSQGPTSGNTIYF.

Ten or more counts support this clonotype. V and J are TRBV2 and TRBJ1-2; possibly TRBD1 for D (6 bases). The CDR3 consists of 15 residues. Germline V gives CDR1 SNHLY, CDR2 FYNNEI. The germline V and J ends were trimmed by 1 base and 4 bases, with 13 bases remaining between them. The DNA for the CDR3 is TGTGCCAGCAGTGAAGATCAGGGGAGTATCTATGGCTACACCTTC. Protein sequence: CASSEDQGSIYGYTF.

The V and J genes are TRBV12-3 or TRBV12-4 and TRBJ2-1, with 7 nucleotides matching TRBD2. V gave up 6 bases and J gave up 12 bases; unmatched junction bases: 17. The CDR3 has 15 residues. The CDR3 loop reads CASSPRSGVPPGQFF. The CDR3 DNA reads as TGTGCCAGCAGCCCGAGGAGCGGGGTCCCTCCGGGGCAGTTCTTC.

Many counts were recorded for this clonotype. The rearrangement uses TRBV11-3 and TRBJ2-1; 9 positions match TRBD1. J gave up 4 bases and V 7 bases, and 14 bases lay outside the gene matches. From germline, CDR1 is SGHNT and CDR2 YENEEA. This CDR3 has 17 residues. For the CDR3, the DNA is TGTGCCAGCACCAGAGGGTGGACAGGGGTGATTTACAATGAGCAGTTCTTC. This translates into CASTRGWTGVIYNEQFF.

This clonotype was seen repeatedly, ten times or more. The CDR3 nucleotides read TGTGCCAGCAGCCACGGCGACAGGTACGAGCAGTACTTC. Encoded protein: CASSHGDRYEQYF. V usage is TRBV3-1 and J usage is TRBJ2-7; possible D gene TRBD1, 6 bases. The CDR3 is 13 residues long. Germline CDR1 LGHDT, CDR2 YNNKEL (reference sequence). Trimming cost V 3 bases and J 4 bases, with 10 bases left between them.

In its sample, this clonotype was seen many times. This chain connects TRBV25-1 to TRBJ1-4; TRBD1 is a possible D gene (5 bases). V lost 4 bases and J lost 4, with 13 bases in between. The germline CDR1 and CDR2 sequences are MGHDK and SYGVNS. The CDR3 sequence is 15 residues long. CDR3: CASSGPRDVNEKLFF. The CDR3 region has the DNA TGTGCCAGCAGTGGGCCTCGGGACGTTAATGAAAAACTGTTTTTT.

The chain uses TRBV5-8 and TRBJ2-3; D is tentatively TRBD1 or TRBD2 (5 bases each). Between the trimmed V and J ends, which lost 0 bases and 2 bases, there was a span of 16 bases. CDR1 is SGHTS, CDR2 YDEGEE, per germline. CDR3 length: 17 residues. Here the CDR3 DNA reads TGTGCCAGCAGCTTGGCCGGGGCACTAGTCCTCACAGATACGCAGTATTTT. Its translation: CASSLAGALVLTDTQYF.

Notes on this clonotype: This clone may be a read error of a much larger clone one base away. This chain uses TRBV7-8 with TRBJ1-5; tentative D call: TRBD1 (5 bases). V was trimmed by 5 bases and J by 5 bases, leaving 13 bases between them. The CDR3 loop spans 14 amino acids. The germline V gene encodes CDR1 SGHVS and CDR2 FQNEAQ. The CDR3 nucleotides are TGTGCCAGCAGCCCCCGACAGACTCATCAGCCCCAGCATTTT. It is translated as CASSPRQTHQPQHF.

In its sample, this clonotype was seen a few times. The chain employs TRBV25-1 and TRBJ1-6; 7 bases match TRBD1. Germline loops: CDR1 MGHDK, CDR2 SYGVNS. V trimming: 6 bases; J trimming: 8 bases; junction bases outside the gene matches: 4. The CDR3 runs 13 residues. The CDR3 DNA sequence: TGTGCCAGCAGGGACAGGACGGATTCACCCCTCCACTTT. It translates to CASRDRTDSPLHF.

This clonotype has ten or more counts. The chain is built from TRBV20-1 and TRBJ2-1; 8 bases agree with TRBD2. Germline values: CDR1 DFQATT, CDR2 SNEGSKA (reference sequence). This CDR3 contains 12 residues. V dropped 4 bases and J dropped 6; count of bases not matched to a gene: 2. DNA of the CDR3: TGCAGTGCTAAGGCGGGAGGCAATGAGCAGTTCTTC. Translation gives CSAKAGGNEQFF.

This clonotype was counted ten times or more. The chain combines TRBV28 with TRBJ1-6; possible D gene TRBD1, 5 bases. Germline assignment: CDR1 MDHEN and CDR2 SYDVKM. V gave up 2 bases and J gave up 6 bases, with 8 bases separating them. The CDR3 runs 14 residues. CDR3 in amino acids: CASSLTGGNSPLHF. CDR3 in DNA: TGTGCCAGCAGTTTAACGGGGGGTAATTCACCCCTCCACTTT.

V and J are TRBV5-4 and TRBJ1-4; D perhaps matches TRBD1 (6 bases). Germline assignment: CDR1 SGHNT and CDR2 YYREEE (reference sequence). Trimming shortened V by 0 bases and J by 6 bases, and 9 bases separated the two germline ends. This CDR3 spans 14 amino acids. The CDR3 bases are TGTGCCAGCAGCTTGGCAGGGGTGGATGAAAAACTGTTTTTT. It specifies CASSLAGVDEKLFF.

This clonotype was seen many times. The CDR3 DNA sequence: TGTGCCAGCAGTTCGACTGGAACTTGGGCGGGAGGATACACCGGGGAGCTGTTTTTT. As protein: CASSSTGTWAGGYTGELFF. The V call is TRBV28, the J call TRBJ2-2; 8 nucleotides line up with TRBD2. The ends lost 4 bases at V and 3 bases at J; junction bases unmatched: 16. The CDR3 has 19 residues. CDR1 is MDHEN, CDR2 SYDVKM, per germline.

Notes on this clonotype: A much larger clone differs from this one at a single base, so this may be a read error. This chain uses TRBV24-1 with TRBJ2-3; 7 bases are a match to TRBD2. This CDR3 contains 17 residues. Germline values: CDR1 KGHDR, CDR2 SFDVKD. The junction had 10 bases not matched to a gene; V was cut back by 5 bases and J by 0 bases. The DNA for the CDR3 is TGTGCCACCAGTGCTTCTCGGGGAGGGCCCAGCACAGATACGCAGTATTTT. Its protein product is CATSASRGGPSTDTQYF.

This clonotype has a count of ten or more. V is TRBV27 and J is TRBJ2-7, with D tentatively TRBD1 (5 bases). Trimming removed 6 bases at V and 4 bases at J, with 19 bases between. The CDR3 is 15 amino acids. CDR1 MNHEY and CDR2 SMNVEV come from the germline V gene (reference sequence). The CDR3 DNA reads TGTGCCAGCAGAGTATCGGCAGGGCTCATTTACGAGCAGTACTTC. It specifies CASRVSAGLIYEQYF.

This clonotype showed up many times. J is TRBJ1-5 and V is TRBV28; 7 nucleotides align to TRBD1. J was trimmed by 7 bases and V by 5 bases; bases with no gene match: 14. The CDR3 is 16 residues long. The germline CDR1 and CDR2 sequences are MDHEN and SYDVKM. The CDR3 coding sequence is TGTGCCAGCAGTCCGATTAACAGGGGAGGAGGCCAGCCCCAGCATTTT. Translating gives CASSPINRGGGQPQHF.

This clonotype showed up just once. The J gene is TRBJ2-1, the V gene TRBV9, with D perhaps TRBD2 (6 bases). This CDR3 is 20 amino acids long. V was shortened by 0 bases and J by 0 bases, with 22 bases between the two germline ends. From germline, CDR1 is SGDLS and CDR2 YYNGEE. CDR3 sequence (DNA): TGTGCCAGCAGCGTAGGGGCTCCGGGACTCACATCTCGCTCCTACAATGAGCAGTTCTTC. Its protein product is CASSVGAPGLTSRSYNEQFF.

This clonotype was observed many times. The rearrangement joins TRBV10-2 to TRBJ2-5; possibly TRBD1 for D (6 bases). The CDR3 totals 14 residues. Germline V lookup: CDR1 WSHSY, CDR2 SAAADI. Trimming pared 2 bases from V and 2 bases from J, leaving 9 bases between. CDR3 coding DNA: TGCGCCAGCAGTGAGGGACAGAGACAAGAGACCCAGTACTTC. It translates to CASSEGQRQETQYF.

This clonotype was recorded at least ten times. The CDR3 DNA is TGTGCCAGCACGAGTCCGCGGAACACCATATATTTT. This codes for CASTSPRNTIYF. The chain links TRBV2 to TRBJ1-3, with D unresolved. The CDR3 spans 12 residues. V lost 7 bases, J lost 7 bases, and 11 bases lay in between. Germline-derived CDR1 and CDR2 are SNHLY and FYNNEI.

The V and J genes are TRBV12-3 or TRBV12-4 and TRBJ2-1; 10 bases line up with TRBD2. The CDR3 consists of 18 residues. The junction had 18 bases not matched to a gene; V was cut back by 6 bases and J by 7 bases. The CDR3 bases are TGTGCCAGCAGCGTCAGCACCGGACTAGCGGAACGCAAAAATGAGCAGTTCTTC. This sequence encodes CASSVSTGLAERKNEQFF.